This record concerns one TCR beta chain sequence. At one of its ends the junction is not consistent with the germline gene, which may arise from a read error. The data were produced by immunoSEQ multiplex PCR, yet TCRdb's version contains in-frame clones alone and is incomplete. The repertoire holds about 74,000 clones, with approximately 80% as singletons. This sample was included in a study of blood T cell repertoires in COVID-19. The CDR3 is 15 amino acids. Germline V gene data show CDR1 as GTSNPN and CDR2 as SVGIG (reference sequence). The chain couples TRBV30 to TRBJ1-3, with a possible D match to TRBD1 (6 bases). Sequences were obtained from peripheral blood. The sequence derives from a human donor in a cohort sampled during active COVID-19. Written as DNA, the CDR3 is TGTGCCTGGCGTGTCGGCAGGGGCGGAGGAAACACCATATATTTT. It specifies CAWRVGRGGGNTIYF.